A selection of T cell receptor beta chains follows, all from one sample in a study of identical twins. TCRdb re-derived calls from the 5' RACE reads in MiXCR, one entry per CDR3 protein. The profile shows 550,000 to 700,000 distinct CDR3 sequences, about 20% of them singletons. This sample was shared with a second study, whose subject was T cells expressing NK-cell markers.

Input material: PBMCs. These receptors were collected from a woman aged 18-35 years in good health. Both conserved end residues are part of each CDR3. The D gene is left open where the match is weak. For some rows the clone size is stated as once, few or many, or as a class when expanded; others skip it.

j_call cdr3_length d_call v_call clone_size cdr3_aa cdr3_nt
TRBJ2-7 15 . TRBV10-1 . CASSPGPLGEYEQYF TGCGCCAGCAGTCCCGGTCCCCTCGGGGAGTACGAGCAGTACTTC
TRBJ1-1 13 . TRBV20-1 few CSARDLGLFEAFF TGCAGTGCTAGAGATCTGGGCCTCTTTGAAGCTTTCTTT
TRBJ1-2 14 TRBD1 TRBV4-3 . CASSQGTGGIGYTF TGCGCCAGCAGCCAAGGGACAGGGGGCATTGGCTACACCTTC
TRBJ2-1 15 TRBD2 TRBV5-1 many CASSRVLAGNNEQFF TGCGCCAGCAGTAGGGTCCTAGCGGGAAACAATGAGCAGTTCTTC
TRBJ2-5 14 TRBD1 TRBV7-9 few CASSYGTVLETQYF TGTGCCAGCAGCTACGGGACAGTGCTCGAGACCCAGTACTTC
TRBJ2-3 16 TRBD1 TRBV7-9 many CASSSTGTGGADTQYF TGTGCCAGCAGCTCAACCGGGACAGGGGGAGCAGATACGCAGTATTTT
TRBJ2-5 17 TRBD2 TRBV12-3/TRBV12-4 few CASSLGGLAGIQETQYF TGTGCCAGCAGTTTAGGGGGACTAGCGGGGATCCAAGAGACCCAGTACTTC
TRBJ2-7 15 TRBD2 TRBV6-1 . CASRPGLAGTYEQYF TGTGCCAGCAGGCCAGGACTAGCGGGAACCTACGAGCAGTACTTC
TRBJ2-1 13 . TRBV7-2 few CASSLWGNNEQFF TGTGCCAGCAGCTTATGGGGTAACAATGAGCAGTTCTTC
TRBJ2-1 14 TRBD2 TRBV24-1 few CATSETSGSHEQFF TGTGCCACCAGTGAGACTAGCGGGAGCCATGAGCAGTTCTTC
TRBJ2-3 11 . TRBV5-6 once CASSLDAAQYF TGTGCCAGCAGCTTGGATGCGGCGCAGTATTTT
TRBJ1-1 13 . TRBV9 few CASSVDRMTEAFF TGTGCCAGCAGCGTAGACAGAATGACTGAAGCTTTCTTT
TRBJ2-7 13 . TRBV4-3 many CASSQGSSYEQYF TGCGCCAGCAGCCAAGGCTCCTCCTACGAGCAGTACTTC
TRBJ2-1 14 . TRBV4-3 many CASSQEVRGVEQFF TGCGCCAGCAGCCAAGAAGTACGGGGAGTGGAGCAGTTCTTC
TRBJ2-7 15 . TRBV5-1 . CASSLALGTAPEQYF TGCGCCAGCAGCTTGGCCCTCGGGACGGCGCCCGAGCAGTACTTC
TRBJ2-1 17 . TRBV5-1 few CASSLLWGPVDYNEQFF TGCGCCAGCAGCCTCCTTTGGGGCCCCGTTGACTACAATGAGCAGTTCTTC
TRBJ2-3 14 . TRBV12-3/TRBV12-4 . CASRALGDLATQYF TGTGCCAGCAGAGCCCTCGGAGACCTGGCGACGCAGTATTTT
TRBJ2-3 13 . TRBV4-3 few CASSQEQGHTQYF TGCGCCAGCAGCCAAGAGCAGGGACATACGCAGTATTTT
TRBJ2-1 16 TRBD2 TRBV12-3/TRBV12-4 . CASSVRASGRVREQFF TGTGCCAGCAGTGTCCGGGCTAGCGGGAGGGTACGTGAGCAGTTCTTC
TRBJ2-2 13 . TRBV7-2 . CASSFFGAGELFF .
TRBJ2-2 16 . TRBV7-9 . CASRGLGVERAGELFF TGTGCCAGCAGGGGACTCGGGGTCGAGCGTGCCGGGGAGCTGTTTTTT
TRBJ1-5 13 . TRBV20-1 few CSARPGSGQPQHF TGCAGTGCTAGACCGGGATCCGGCCAGCCCCAGCATTTT
TRBJ2-2 15 . TRBV6-1 few CASSPPGRRTGELFF TGTGCCAGCAGCCCACCGGGACGGAGAACCGGGGAGCTGTTTTTT
TRBJ2-5 14 TRBD2 TRBV20-1 . CSAETSGPSRTQYF TGCAGTGCGGAAACTAGCGGGCCTTCCCGTACCCAGTACTTC
TRBJ2-1 14 . TRBV20-1 few CSALRTRLGGEQFF TGCAGTGCTTTGAGGACACGATTGGGGGGTGAGCAGTTCTTC
TRBJ2-5 15 . TRBV7-9 many CASSENTGTQETQYF TGTGCCAGCAGCGAGAATACAGGGACCCAAGAGACCCAGTACTTC
TRBJ2-4 13 . TRBV20-1 many CSAPEQGKNIQYF TGCAGTGCCCCCGAACAAGGCAAAAACATTCAGTACTTC
TRBJ1-1 14 TRBD1 TRBV6-1 many CASSFIQGGTEAFF TGTGCCAGCAGCTTTATTCAGGGGGGCACTGAAGCTTTCTTT
TRBJ2-5 16 TRBD2 TRBV7-9 few CASSLAGTTPKETQYF TGTGCCAGCAGCTTAGCCGGGACTACCCCAAAAGAGACCCAGTACTTC
TRBJ1-1 12 . TRBV16 few CASSQWQGEAFF TGTGCCAGCAGCCAATGGCAGGGAGAAGCTTTCTTT
TRBJ2-7 15 . TRBV9 . CASSVAAASSYEQYF TGTGCCAGCAGCGTAGCAGCTGCCTCCTCCTACGAGCAGTACTTC
TRBJ2-1 17 TRBD2 TRBV5-1 . CASSFLAGGHSYNEQFF TGCGCCAGCAGCTTTCTAGCGGGAGGCCACTCCTACAATGAGCAGTTCTTC
TRBJ2-2 15 . TRBV6-1 few CASSQGGGYTGELFF TGTGCCAGCAGTCAGGGGGGAGGTTACACCGGGGAGCTGTTTTTT
TRBJ2-1 15 . TRBV9 few CASSQTSTSRNEQFF TGTGCCAGCAGCCAGACTTCTACTAGCCGCAATGAGCAGTTCTTC
TRBJ2-3 15 . TRBV5-3 . CARSPRWGDTDTQYF TGTGCCAGAAGCCCCCGGTGGGGGGACACAGATACGCAGTATTTT
TRBJ2-2 12 . TRBV4-2 few CASSQATGELFF TGTGCCAGCAGCCAAGCCACCGGGGAGCTGTTTTTT
TRBJ2-5 14 . TRBV5-5 many CASSAGANQETQYF TGTGCCAGCAGCGCGGGGGCCAACCAAGAGACCCAGTACTTC
TRBJ2-6 15 . TRBV29-1 many CSADRIFSGANVLTF TGCAGCGCCGACAGGATCTTCTCTGGGGCCAACGTCCTGACTTTC
TRBJ1-6 11 . TRBV7-9 . CASSFNGPLHF TGTGCCAGCAGCTTTAATGGACCCCTCCACTTT
TRBJ2-2 14 . TRBV29-1 . CSVAGDWNTGELFF TGCAGCGTTGCCGGGGACTGGAACACCGGGGAGCTGTTTTTT
TRBJ1-5 16 . TRBV3-1 many CASSQIFGGLGQPQHF TGTGCCAGCAGCCAAATCTTTGGGGGGCTCGGACAGCCCCAGCATTTT
TRBJ2-2 15 . TRBV7-9 . CASSQGSGRTGELFF TGTGCCAGCAGCCAAGGATCAGGGCGAACCGGGGAGCTGTTTTTT
TRBJ1-2 11 . TRBV12-3/TRBV12-4 many CASSQREGYTF TGTGCCAGCAGTCAAAGGGAAGGCTACACCTTC
TRBJ2-3 16 . TRBV5-1 . CASSPGGRTSTDTQYF TGCGCCAGCAGCCCCGGGGGGCGAACTAGCACAGATACGCAGTATTTT
TRBJ1-1 14 TRBD1 TRBV5-1 . CASSNRQGRTEAFF TGCGCCAGCAGCAATCGACAGGGGAGGACTGAAGCTTTCTTT
TRBJ2-6 20 . TRBV5-6 once CASSLEGYPATLGGANVLTF TGTGCCAGCAGCCTGGAGGGCTATCCAGCTACCTTAGGTGGGGCCAACGTCCTGACTTTC
TRBJ2-7 18 . TRBV20-1 . CSARLSPNSWESPYEQYF TGCAGTGCTAGATTGAGCCCGAACAGTTGGGAGAGCCCCTACGAGCAGTACTTC
TRBJ1-2 15 . TRBV4-2 . CASSQYTKDSSSYTF TGTGCCAGCAGCCAATATACGAAGGACAGCTCGAGCTACACCTTC
TRBJ2-2 13 . TRBV5-1 few CASGGASTGELFF TGCGCCAGCGGCGGGGCATCCACCGGGGAGCTGTTTTTT
TRBJ2-7 13 TRBD1 TRBV15 . CATSRDLGQGLNF TGTGCCACCAGCAGAGATCTCGGACAGGGCCTGAACTTC
TRBJ2-3 17 TRBD2 TRBV5-5 . CASSLGVGGAWADTQYF TGTGCCAGCAGCTTGGGGGTCGGGGGGGCTTGGGCAGATACGCAGTATTTT
TRBJ2-1 13 TRBD2 TRBV7-6 . CASRRTSLDEQFF TGTGCCAGCAGGAGGACTAGCTTGGATGAGCAGTTCTTC
TRBJ2-7 14 . TRBV6-2/TRBV6-3 . CASSYSGHLYGQYF TGTGCCAGCAGTTACTCAGGACATCTCTACGGGCAGTACTTC
TRBJ2-3 16 TRBD1 TRBV7-8 . CASSFKGDRGSDTQYF TGTGCCAGCAGCTTTAAGGGGGACAGGGGATCAGATACGCAGTATTTT
TRBJ2-6 15 . TRBV20-1 many CSALLYSSGANVLTF TGCAGTGCCCTCCTTTACAGCTCTGGGGCCAACGTCCTGACTTTC
TRBJ2-5 13 . TRBV5-6 . CASSEAGLETQYF TGTGCCAGCTCCGAGGCGGGATTGGAGACCCAGTACTTC